The T cell receptor (beta chain) under discussion was sequenced for a study of graft-versus-host responses after intestinal transplantation. For the study at large: Multivisceral, liver-intestinal, or isolated intestinal transplants were received by the recipients.

CDR1 and CDR2 from the germline V gene are LNHDA and SQIVND (reference sequence). Trimming removed 5 bases from V and 1 base from J, with 15 bases in between. This CDR3 spans 16 amino acids. Study outcomes and limitations: Allograft clonal ratios (graft-versus-host to host-versus-graft) were high in patients who had graft-donor T cell macrochimerism. Early after transplant, HvG declines were associated with peak levels of circulating GvH clones. Marrow from the recipient contained GvH clones, some of which had appeared first in ileum or blood.

Only in-frame clones appear in the TCRdb table, and some are missing; sequencing was by immunoSEQ multiplex PCR. The table has about 88,000 clones, 91% seen once. A remark on this clone: Its antigen is not known.

The J gene is TRBJ1-3, the V gene TRBV19, with D uncertain. The sequencing used unstimulated CD4+ T cells sorted from spleen or lymph node cells, collected before transplant. The sequence derives from a human donor who was the organ donor for an intestinal transplant. The CDR3 loop reads CASSARTGFSGNTIYF. The CDR3 DNA sequence: TGTGCCAGTAGTGCCCGAACCGGGTTTTCTGGAAACACCATATATTTT.